Shown below are 9 T cell receptor beta chains from a single sample sequenced in a study of blood T cell repertoires in COVID-19. Clones were sequenced by immunoSEQ multiplex PCR, and TCRdb holds only the in-frame ones, with some missing. The sample gives around 80,000 clones, roughly 80% of which show up once; roughly 5% is in the top ten. The sequencing sample was made of peripheral blood. These receptors were taken from a woman of 80 years or more with active or convalescent COVID-19.

This sequence joins TRBV7-8 and TRBJ1-2, with 8 bases lining up with TRBD1. CDR1 is SGHVS and CDR2 is FQNEAQ in the germline V gene. The CDR3 is 13 amino acids. After removal of 10 bases from V and 5 bases from J, the junction contained 9 bases not matched to a gene. In nucleotides, the CDR3 is TGTGCCACCAGTGACAGGGGTTTTTATGGCTACACCTTC. Protein product: CATSDRGFYGYTF.

This chain uses TRBV6-5 with TRBJ2-7, with 9 nucleotides matching TRBD1. The CDR3 is 15 residues long. V was clipped by 6 bases and J by 4 bases; unmatched bases: 10. The germline gives CDR1 MNHEY, CDR2 SVGAGI. As DNA, the CDR3 is TGTGCCAGCAGCCTGGAGGTGGGACAGGGTTACGAGCAGTACTTC. This codes for CASSLEVGQGYEQYF.

The rearrangement uses TRBV2 and TRBJ2-7; perhaps TRBD2 as D (5 bases). The CDR3 contains 15 residues. V lost 5 bases and J 4 bases, leaving 18 bases between the germline ends. CDR1 and CDR2 (germline): SNHLY, FYNNEI. The CDR3 region has the DNA TGTGCCAGCAGTTTCCTCGGGGATCCTACTTACGAGCAGTACTTC. Translating it yields CASSFLGDPTYEQYF. The full variable domain, with the rest looked up from reference TRBV2 and TRBJ2-7, is EPEVTQTPSHQVTQMGQEVILRCVPISNHLYFYWYRQILGQKVEFLVSFYNNEISEKSEIFDDQFSVERPDGSNFTLKIRSTKLEDSAMYFCASSFLGDPTYEQYFGPGTRLTVT.

V usage is TRBV9 and J usage is TRBJ2-1; 13 bases fit TRBD2. V dropped 0 bases and J dropped 9; count of bases not matched to a gene: 3. Germline V gives CDR1 SGDLS, CDR2 YYNGEE. This CDR3 is built from 15 residues. CDR3 sequence: CASSVELAGGREQFF. CDR3 nucleotide sequence: TGTGCCAGCAGCGTAGAACTAGCGGGGGGGCGTGAGCAGTTCTTC.

This clone was seen a single time. In DNA form, the CDR3 reads TGTGCCAGCAGCTCTGGATACGGGACTAGTGACCCCCCCACGGTAGAGGGCACAGATACGCAGTATTTT. Its protein is CASSSGYGTSDPPTVEGTDTQYF. The rearrangement joins TRBV21-1 to TRBJ2-3; the table's D call TRBD2 went unverified against the DNA. TRBV21-1 is a pseudogene. The CDR3 has 23 amino acids.

The chain uses TRBV13 and TRBJ1-2; perhaps TRBD1 as D (5 bases). Germline assignment: CDR1 PRHDT and CDR2 FYEKMQ (reference sequence). V lost 0 bases to trimming and J lost 2 bases, with 13 bases between them. The CDR3 contains 16 residues. CDR3 sequence reads: CASSLGRGRANYGYTF. The DNA for the CDR3 is TGTGCCAGCAGCTTAGGCCGTGGCAGGGCAAACTATGGCTACACCTTC.

This clone appeared once. V usage is TRBV4-3 and J usage is TRBJ1-6, with a possible D match to TRBD1 (5 bases). CDR1 LGHNA and CDR2 YSLEER come from the germline V gene. The V end lost 8 bases, the J end lost 7 bases, and 18 bases lay between the germline ends. The CDR3 runs 15 residues. The CDR3 region has the DNA TGCGCCAGCGCTCAGGGTGTGTCGGTGAATTCACCCCTCCACTTT. It encodes CASAQGVSVNSPLHF.

The V gene is TRBV30, the J gene TRBJ1-1, with D maybe TRBD1 (5 bases). The CDR3 is 13 residues long. Germline values: CDR1 GTSNPN, CDR2 SVGIG (reference sequence). Trimming cost V 3 bases and J 7 bases, with 15 bases left between them. The CDR3 nucleotides are TGTGCCTGGAGCGTACGACAGCAAGATGAAGCTTTCTTT. Translated: CAWSVRQQDEAFF.

The chain's CDR3 is CASTRGPGNTIYF. DNA for the CDR3: TGTGCCAGTACCAGGGGTCCTGGAAACACCATATATTTT. The chain has TRBV19 and TRBJ1-3; perhaps TRBD1 as D (6 bases). The CDR3 is 13 residues long. V lost 7 bases and J lost 2, with 9 bases in between. From germline, CDR1 is LNHDA and CDR2 SQIVND (reference sequence).